These 6 T cell receptor beta chains were all obtained from the same sample, sequenced in a study of prognosis after radiotherapy for stage I lung cancer. Amplicons of TCR beta CDR3 were generated from genomic DNA by two-round multiplex PCR. Amplification during the initial PCR round employed primers specific to each TRBV and TRBJ gene. One entry per CDR3 protein, called by TCRdb with MiXCR from the multiplex PCR reads. The table has about 13,000 distinct CDR3 sequences, roughly 40% seen once; the top ten hold around 40%. The sample was PBMCs, taken before or after stereotactic body radiation therapy (not recorded which). All receptors derive from a donor at least 50 years old with non-small cell lung cancer.

In regard to this clonotype: A read error is the likely source, as a far larger clone sits one nucleotide away. This CDR3 reads CASQLVSEKLFF. CDR3 DNA: TGTGCCAGCCAGCTGGTGAGTGAAAAACTGTTTTTT. This chain joins TRBV6-9 and TRBJ1-4, with unresolved D. Trimming took 8 bases from V and 7 from J, leaving 11 bases between them. The CDR3 extends over 12 amino acids. Germline CDR1 is MNHGY and CDR2 is SVAAGI.

A word on this clonotype: A read error may be the cause here, since a much bigger clone is one base away. The chain is built from TRBV6-6 and TRBJ1-1; D is ambiguous. Trimming left V 0 bases short and J 0 bases short, with 8 bases between. This CDR3 has 15 amino acids. Per germline, CDR1 MNHNY and CDR2 SVGAGI (reference sequence). CDR3 DNA: TGTGCCAGCAGTTACTCGGCAGGTATGAACACTGAAGCTTTCTTT. Protein product: CASSYSAGMNTEAFF.

Turning to this clonotype: With only one base between it and a far larger clone, this is likely a read error. The gene calls are TRBV5-1 and TRBJ1-2; D may be TRBD1 (6 bases). The germline V gene has CDR1 SGHRS and CDR2 YFSETQ. The CDR3 covers 13 residues. CDR3 coding DNA: TGTGCCAGCACCGTAGGGGGGGCTGTGGGCTACACCTTC. As protein: CASTVGGAVGYTF. Full variable domain (rest looked up from reference TRBV5-1 and TRBJ1-2): KAGVTQTPRYLIKTRGQQVTLSCSPISGHRSVSWYQQTPGQGLQFLFEYFSETQRNKGNFPGRFSGRQFSNSRSEMNVSTLELGDSALYLCASTVGGAVGYTFGSGTRLTVV.

This clonotype showed up just a few times. This may be a read error, as it is one base from a much larger clone. This chain joins TRBV6-1 and TRBJ1-1; 8 bases align to TRBD1. The CDR3 consists of 14 residues. Germline CDR1 MNHNS, CDR2 SASEGT. CDR3 loop: CAGSDDRGFTEAFF. The CDR3 DNA sequence: TGTGCCGGCAGTGACGACAGGGGTTTCACTGAAGCTTTCTTT.

J is TRBJ1-2 and V is TRBV7-2, with D perhaps TRBD1 (6 bases). The germline V gene has CDR1 SGHTA and CDR2 FQGNSA. The V gene lost 3 bases and the J gene lost 2 bases, with 19 bases spanning the gap. The CDR3 spans 17 residues. CDR3 in amino acids: CASSLGDRRLRNYGYTF. In nucleotides, the CDR3 is TGTGCCAGCAGCTTGGGCGACAGGAGGCTCCGAAACTATGGCTACACCTTC.

This clonotype came up many times. CDR3 residues: CSASGTHTYTEAFF. In nucleotides, the CDR3 is TGCAGTGCCAGTGGGACCCACACATACACTGAAGCTTTCTTT. This rearrangement joins TRBV20-1 to TRBJ1-1, with D possibly TRBD1 on 5 matching bases. This CDR3 is 14 amino acids long. V lost 6 bases to trimming and J lost 3 bases, with 17 bases between them. Germline CDR1 DFQATT, CDR2 SNEGSKA (reference sequence).